The rows below give T cell receptor beta chains drawn from one sample of a study of T-cell memory formation after mild COVID-19. TCRdb called the 5' RACE reads again in MiXCR, with one record for every CDR3 protein. Counted here are 100,000 to 120,000 distinct CDR3 sequences, about 20% occurring once; the ten biggest clones make up around 40%. Sequencing was carried out using PBMCs or a T cell subset sorted from them (not recorded which). These receptors all come from a man aged 18 to 30 who had mild COVID-19 (a few samples of this study predate the infection). Cell type and time point are not known. CDR3s include the opening cysteine and the closing phenylalanine or tryptophan. Fields, in order: D gene, V gene, clone size, J gene, CDR3 protein, CDR3 DNA. A D gene is named only where the DNA matches it firmly. Clone size is given for some rows only: seen once, a few or many times, or a class if the clone is expanded.

D: TRBD1
V: TRBV12-3/TRBV12-4
size: .
J: TRBJ2-1
CDR3: CASSLGQYNEQFF
DNA: TGTGCCAGCAGTTTGGGACAGTACAATGAGCAGTTCTTC

D: TRBD1
V: TRBV14
size: .
J: TRBJ2-3
CDR3: CASSPGTGSADTQYF
DNA: TGTGCCAGCAGCCCGGGGACAGGTTCCGCAGATACGCAGTATTTT

D: .
V: TRBV29-1
size: many
J: TRBJ2-1
CDR3: CSAEFRDNEQFF
DNA: TGCAGTGCCGAGTTCCGGGACAATGAGCAGTTCTTC

D: TRBD1
V: TRBV6-1
size: .
J: TRBJ2-2
CDR3: CASSETDRANTGELFF
DNA: TGTGCCAGCAGTGAAACGGACAGGGCGAACACCGGGGAGCTGTTTTTT

D: .
V: TRBV10-3
size: .
J: TRBJ2-1
CDR3: CAISVSPSAAYNEQFF
DNA: TGTGCCATCAGTGTGTCCCCTAGCGCCGCCTACAATGAGCAGTTCTTC

D: .
V: TRBV2
size: .
J: TRBJ2-7
CDR3: CASSEAPEQYF
DNA: TGTGCCAGCAGTGAAGCTCCCGAGCAGTACTTC

D: TRBD2
V: TRBV20-1
size: .
J: TRBJ2-1
CDR3: CSASKGRAEQFF
DNA: TGCAGTGCTAGTAAGGGGAGGGCGGAGCAGTTCTTC

D: TRBD1
V: TRBV7-6
size: .
J: TRBJ2-1
CDR3: CASSPWTGEDEQFF
DNA: TGTGCCAGCAGCCCGTGGACAGGGGAGGATGAGCAGTTCTTC

D: TRBD1
V: TRBV20-1
size: .
J: TRBJ2-7
CDR3: CSARDRGQHRIYEQYF
DNA: TGCAGTGCTAGAGATAGGGGGCAACACCGGATCTACGAGCAGTACTTC

D: TRBD2
V: TRBV10-3
size: .
J: TRBJ2-7
CDR3: CAISVGLAGALEQYF
DNA: TGTGCCATCAGTGTTGGACTAGCGGGGGCCTTGGAGCAGTACTTC

D: TRBD1
V: TRBV20-1
size: .
J: TRBJ2-5
CDR3: CSARDRVLAETQYF
DNA: TGCAGTGCTAGGGACAGGGTTTTGGCAGAGACCCAGTACTTC

D: .
V: TRBV5-5
size: .
J: TRBJ2-7
CDR3: CASSFTSYEQYF
DNA: TGTGCCAGCAGCTTTACCTCCTACGAGCAGTACTTC

D: TRBD2
V: TRBV9
size: few
J: TRBJ2-3
CDR3: CASSASGGLADTQYF
DNA: TGTGCCAGCAGCGCGAGCGGGGGCCTCGCAGATACGCAGTATTTT

D: .
V: TRBV12-3/TRBV12-4
size: few
J: TRBJ2-7
CDR3: CASSLATGPYEQYF
DNA: TGTGCCAGCAGTTTAGCGACTGGGCCCTACGAGCAGTACTTC

D: TRBD2
V: TRBV5-5
size: few
J: TRBJ2-2
CDR3: CASLPWGGHTGELFF
DNA: TGTGCCAGCCTCCCGTGGGGGGGACACACCGGGGAGCTGTTTTTT

D: .
V: TRBV12-3/TRBV12-4
size: .
J: TRBJ2-6
CDR3: CASSTRGHSSGANVLTF
DNA: TGTGCCAGCAGTACGAGAGGACACAGCTCTGGGGCCAACGTCCTGACTTTC

D: .
V: TRBV5-5
size: few
J: TRBJ2-1
CDR3: CASSFLQRSDEQFF
DNA: TGTGCCAGCAGCTTTCTCCAGCGATCTGATGAGCAGTTCTTC

D: TRBD1
V: TRBV20-1
size: .
J: TRBJ1-4
CDR3: CSARDRDRANEKLFF
DNA: TGCAGTGCTAGAGATCGTGACAGGGCTAATGAAAAACTGTTTTTT

D: TRBD2
V: TRBV7-9
size: .
J: TRBJ2-3
CDR3: CASSPTSGASTDTQYF
DNA: TGTGCCAGCAGCCCGACTAGCGGGGCCTCCACAGATACGCAGTATTTT

D: .
V: TRBV12-3/TRBV12-4
size: few
J: TRBJ2-6
CDR3: CASRDNRASGHWSGANVLTF
DNA: TGTGCCAGCAGGGACAACCGGGCTTCAGGGCATTGGTCTGGGGCCAACGTCCTGACTTTC

D: TRBD1
V: TRBV12-3/TRBV12-4
size: .
J: TRBJ1-5
CDR3: CASSSNRGHQPQHF
DNA: TGTGCCAGCAGTTCTAACAGGGGGCATCAGCCCCAGCATTTT

D: .
V: TRBV7-9
size: .
J: TRBJ1-2
CDR3: CASSLDGANYGYTF
DNA: TGTGCCAGCAGCTTGGATGGTGCGAACTATGGCTACACCTTC

D: .
V: TRBV6-5
size: many
J: TRBJ1-5
CDR3: CASSYSYPPSSNQPQHF
DNA: TGTGCCAGCAGCTATTCCTACCCCCCGTCGAGCAATCAGCCCCAGCATTTT

D: TRBD2
V: TRBV4-3
size: few
J: TRBJ2-1
CDR3: CASSGGTSSYNEQFF
DNA: TGCGCCAGCAGCGGGGGGACTAGCTCCTACAATGAGCAGTTCTTC

D: TRBD1
V: TRBV7-2
size: few
J: TRBJ1-3
CDR3: CASSPRLGDSSFSGNTIYF
DNA: TGTGCCAGCAGCCCCCGATTGGGGGACAGTAGCTTCTCTGGAAACACCATATATTTT

D: .
V: TRBV6-4
size: .
J: TRBJ1-2
CDR3: CASSDNANYGYTF
DNA: TGTGCCAGCAGTGACAACGCTAACTATGGCTACACCTTC

D: TRBD2
V: TRBV27
size: many
J: TRBJ2-3
CDR3: CASSPVGGGGPTDTQYF
DNA: TGTGCCAGCAGTCCCGTCGGGGGGGGCGGGCCCACAGATACGCAGTATTTT

D: TRBD1
V: TRBV19
size: .
J: TRBJ1-1
CDR3: CASSIERDRVHTEAFF
DNA: TGTGCCAGTAGTATAGAGCGGGACAGGGTACACACTGAAGCTTTCTTT

D: .
V: TRBV4-1
size: few
J: TRBJ1-3
CDR3: CASSQIDGHSGNTIYF
DNA: TGCGCCAGCAGCCAGATTGACGGGCACTCTGGAAACACCATATATTTT

D: TRBD1
V: TRBV19
size: few
J: TRBJ2-1
CDR3: CASSMGETGDEQFF
DNA: TGTGCCAGTAGTATGGGTGAGACAGGGGACGAGCAGTTCTTC

D: .
V: TRBV6-6
size: .
J: TRBJ2-3
CDR3: CASSYWDTRTDTQYF
DNA: TGTGCCAGCAGTTACTGGGACACCCGCACAGATACGCAGTATTTT

D: TRBD2
V: TRBV7-2
size: few
J: TRBJ2-3
CDR3: CASSPYGGAGDTQYF
DNA: TGTGCCAGCAGCCCCTACGGGGGGGCCGGAGATACGCAGTATTTT

D: .
V: TRBV4-3
size: .
J: TRBJ1-3
CDR3: CASSQESWGYTIYF
DNA: TGCGCCAGCAGCCAAGAATCGTGGGGTTACACCATATATTTT

D: .
V: TRBV5-6
size: .
J: TRBJ1-1
CDR3: CASSLGVGNTEAFF
DNA: TGTGCCAGCAGCTTGGGTGTGGGGAACACTGAAGCTTTCTTT

D: TRBD2
V: TRBV15
size: few
J: TRBJ2-5
CDR3: CATSRERGAQETQYF
DNA: TGTGCCACCAGCAGAGAGCGGGGGGCCCAAGAGACCCAGTACTTC

D: TRBD1
V: TRBV12-3/TRBV12-4
size: .
J: TRBJ2-5
CDR3: CASSETGAGPETQYF
DNA: TGTGCCAGCAGTGAGACAGGGGCGGGTCCAGAGACCCAGTACTTC

D: .
V: TRBV27
size: .
J: TRBJ1-2
CDR3: CASSLTPSPYGYTF
DNA: TGTGCCAGCAGTCTGACCCCCAGCCCCTATGGCTACACCTTC

D: .
V: TRBV4-3
size: .
J: TRBJ1-6
CDR3: CASSRTDYNSPLHF
DNA: TGCGCCAGCAGCCGGACGGATTATAATTCACCCCTCCACTTT

D: .
V: TRBV4-3
size: .
J: TRBJ2-1
CDR3: CASSQETGRPSYNEQFF
DNA: TGCGCCAGCAGCCAAGAAACCGGCCGACCTTCCTACAATGAGCAGTTCTTC

D: .
V: TRBV6-5
size: .
J: TRBJ2-1
CDR3: CASSPDVAFNEQFF
DNA: TGTGCCAGCAGTCCGGACGTAGCCTTCAATGAGCAGTTCTTC

D: .
V: TRBV4-3
size: few
J: TRBJ1-5
CDR3: CASSRGRVGQPQHF
DNA: TGCGCCAGCAGCCGAGGGAGGGTCGGTCAGCCCCAGCATTTT

D: .
V: TRBV24-1
size: few
J: TRBJ2-3
CDR3: CATSDPGVPDTQYF
DNA: TGTGCCACCAGTGACCCCGGAGTCCCAGATACGCAGTATTTT

D: TRBD2
V: TRBV29-1
size: many
J: TRBJ2-5
CDR3: CSVEDLHRGDFWHQYF
DNA: TGCAGCGTTGAAGATCTCCATCGGGGGGACTTCTGGCACCAGTACTTC

D: .
V: TRBV5-5
size: .
J: TRBJ2-2
CDR3: CASSSEGRMNTGELFF
DNA: TGTGCCAGCAGCTCCGAGGGACGGATGAACACCGGGGAGCTGTTTTTT

D: .
V: TRBV5-1
size: many
J: TRBJ1-1
CDR3: CASRIRGAGNTEAFF
DNA: TGCGCCAGCCGAATCCGGGGGGCTGGAAACACTGAAGCTTTCTTT

D: .
V: TRBV7-6
size: few
J: TRBJ1-6
CDR3: CASSPGGGSPLHF
DNA: TGTGCCAGCAGCCCGGGAGGGGGTTCACCCCTCCACTTT

D: TRBD1
V: TRBV27
size: few
J: TRBJ2-2
CDR3: CATSQGTGELFF
DNA: TGTGCCACCTCACAGGGGACCGGGGAGCTGTTTTTT

D: .
V: TRBV7-3
size: .
J: TRBJ2-2
CDR3: CASSPGVSTGELFF
DNA: TGTGCCAGCAGCCCAGGGGTCAGTACCGGGGAGCTGTTTTTT

D: TRBD1
V: TRBV28
size: few
J: TRBJ1-1
CDR3: CASIHRDRGPLTEAFF
DNA: TGTGCCAGCATTCACCGGGACAGGGGGCCGCTCACTGAAGCTTTCTTT

D: .
V: TRBV5-5
size: .
J: TRBJ1-2
CDR3: CASSTTGGAGYGYTF
DNA: TGTGCCAGCAGTACTACTGGAGGGGCGGGGTATGGCTACACCTTC

D: .
V: TRBV4-1
size: .
J: TRBJ2-1
CDR3: CASSRRLSITGTAHNNEQFF
DNA: TGCGCCAGCAGCCGTAGACTAAGCATTACCGGGACGGCGCATAACAATGAGCAGTTCTTC

D: TRBD2
V: TRBV6-2/TRBV6-3
size: few
J: TRBJ2-3
CDR3: CASIRATSGTDTQYF
DNA: TGTGCCAGCATTCGAGCGACTAGCGGCACAGATACGCAGTATTTT

D: .
V: TRBV28
size: .
J: TRBJ1-5
CDR3: CASSFRVSSQPQHF
DNA: TGTGCCAGCAGTTTCAGGGTATCTAGTCAGCCCCAGCATTTT

D: .
V: TRBV6-2/TRBV6-3
size: few
J: TRBJ1-2
CDR3: CASSYDWVPGDYGYTF
DNA: TGTGCCAGCAGTTACGATTGGGTTCCCGGCGACTATGGCTACACCTTC

D: .
V: TRBV11-3
size: few
J: TRBJ2-1
CDR3: CASSGRGVDEQFF
DNA: TGTGCCAGCAGCGGCAGGGGAGTGGATGAGCAGTTCTTC

D: .
V: TRBV6-4
size: .
J: TRBJ1-5
CDR3: CASSDLVFCNQPQHF
DNA: TGTGCCAGCAGTGACTTGGTATTTTGCAATCAGCCCCAGCATTTT

D: .
V: TRBV4-1
size: few
J: TRBJ2-3
CDR3: CASSPVAKVNTDTQYF
DNA: TGCGCCAGCAGCCCCGTCGCCAAAGTCAACACAGATACGCAGTATTTT

D: .
V: TRBV6-1
size: many
J: TRBJ2-7
CDR3: CASSEAHGDHEQYF
DNA: TGTGCCAGCAGTGAAGCGCACGGGGACCACGAGCAGTACTTC

D: .
V: TRBV7-7
size: few
J: TRBJ2-1
CDR3: CASSLGGPPNEQFF
DNA: TGTGCCAGCAGCTTAGGGGGTCCTCCCAATGAGCAGTTCTTC

D: .
V: TRBV7-9
size: many
J: TRBJ2-5
CDR3: CASSLGGQETQYF
DNA: TGTGCCAGCAGTTTGGGCGGACAAGAGACCCAGTACTTC